This T cell receptor beta chain emerged from a study of blood T cell repertoires in COVID-19. In the study overall: Nucleic acid was either cDNA or gDNA, and it came from T cells, B-cell-depleted T cells, or PBMCs.

Germline loops: CDR1 SEHNR, CDR2 FQNEAQ (reference sequence). V lost 9 bases and J lost 8; bases outside the gene matches: 4. The CDR3 extends over 12 amino acids. Authors' analysis steps: Using reference gene primer amplification, nucleated cell counts were estimated. Profiled with immunoSEQ multiplex PCR; TCRdb holds only in-frame clones, not every one. The V and J calls and the clone size are those of that table, but D and trimming were determined from the DNA. The sample lists approximately 110,000 clones, 85% occurring once. The genes are TRBV7-9 and TRBJ2-1, with 10 bases that match TRBD2. Sequencing was performed on peripheral blood. The receptor comes from a man aged 50 or older with acute or convalescent COVID-19. The CDR3 region is CASTSGTYEQFF. The CDR3 DNA is TGTGCCAGTACTAGCGGGACATATGAGCAGTTCTTC. Variable domain in full (rest from reference TRBV7-9 and TRBJ2-1): DTGVSQNPRHKITKRGQNVTFRCDPISEHNRLYWYRQTLGQGPEFLTYFQNEAQLEKSRLLSDRFSAERPKGSFSTLEIQRTEQGDSAMYLCASTSGTYEQFFGPGTRLTVL.